This T cell receptor beta chain stems from a study of OX40 agonist ivuxolimab in advanced cancers. In the study overall: Ivuxolimab was an agonistic, fully human IgG2 monoclonal antibody directed against OX40 (CD134), a costimulatory receptor. Prior anti-PD-1, anti-PD-L1 or anti-CTLA-4 therapy was permitted, and checkpoint inhibitors had been received by around 40% of dose-escalation patients. The dose-escalation cohort was 82.7% male with a mean age of about 60 years, ranging from about 23 to 85. The paper covers the monotherapy dose-escalation part of the phase I ivuxolimab trial, which included N ≈ 57 patients. Intravenous ivuxolimab was administered to patients every 2 weeks at six dose levels: 0.01, 0.1, 0.3, 1.5, 3 and 10 mg/kg. Peripheral TCRbeta sequencing was intended to test whether TCR sequence diversity was altered and clonal T-cell expansion was caused by ivuxolimab. Of the 50 or so patients in dose escalation, about 19 had hepatocellular carcinoma, some 15 had melanoma, 9 had renal cell carcinoma and 9 had head and neck cancer. Partial responses occurred in three dose-escalation patients, of whom one had hepatocellular carcinoma and two had cutaneous melanoma.

With regard to this clone: Its antigen specificity is not known. No base qualities exist here, and no much larger clone lies one base off it.

Genomic DNA was extracted from sorted cells for sequencing of the TCRbeta CDR3 region. The immunoSEQ Assay was used for sequencing of TCRbeta CDR3 regions. Entries here come from immuneACCESS through TCRdb and include only in-frame sequences with V and J called. Some clones fail to appear in such tables; in the studies checked, an unresolved V gene covers under half of the shortfall, and the cause of the remainder is unknown. The sample has approximately 40,000 clones on record, 82% of them singletons. Approximately 6.9% of the sample lies in the top ten. Patients with a history of autoimmune disease or receiving systemic immunosuppression were excluded from the trial. Peripheral blood for TCR sequencing was collected from all dose cohorts at baseline, on cycle 4 day 1, and on cycle 7 day 1. The samples were taken from a phase I, first-in-human, multicenter, open-label dose-escalation trial of ivuxolimab. Adults with locally advanced or metastatic melanoma, renal cell carcinoma, hepatocellular carcinoma or head and neck squamous cell carcinoma were enrolled in the trial. Before TCR sequencing, CD4+ T cells and CD8+ T cells from peripheral blood were sorted into separate populations.

The investigation overall reported the following: After ivuxolimab, expanded clones were on average more numerous among CD8+ T cells than among CD4+ T cells. Low levels of normalized T-cell clonal expansion were also seen in some patients who did not respond. Antigen specificity was not determined for the clonally expanded peripheral T cells. In partial responders in the 0.1-3.0 mg/kg groups, normalized peripheral clonal expansion was found to be among the lowest, especially among CD8+ T cells. At doses from 0.1 to 3.0 mg/kg, clonal expansion was seen in both CD4+ and CD8+ blood T cells between baseline and week 6.

This sequence originates from an adult with an advanced solid tumor such as melanoma, head and neck, liver or kidney cancer. Sequenced here: CD4+ or CD8+ T cells sorted from blood, sampled in a trial of the OX40 agonist ivuxolimab.

The CDR3 corresponds to CASSDYPAGGTDTQYF. The DNA sequence follows: TGTGCCAGCAGTGACTATCCGGCGGGAGGAACAGATACGCAGTATTTT. The rearranged chain carries TRBV6-4 and TRBJ2-3, and 8 bases in between align with TRBD2. For CDR1 and CDR2, the germline V gene lists MRHNA and SNTAGT. Measured from the cysteine to the phenylalanine, the CDR3 is 16 residues long. Solely the CDR3 DNA is kept, with 48 bases framed from the first base. Trimming takes 1 base off V and 3 bases off J; junction bases not matched to a gene: 6.